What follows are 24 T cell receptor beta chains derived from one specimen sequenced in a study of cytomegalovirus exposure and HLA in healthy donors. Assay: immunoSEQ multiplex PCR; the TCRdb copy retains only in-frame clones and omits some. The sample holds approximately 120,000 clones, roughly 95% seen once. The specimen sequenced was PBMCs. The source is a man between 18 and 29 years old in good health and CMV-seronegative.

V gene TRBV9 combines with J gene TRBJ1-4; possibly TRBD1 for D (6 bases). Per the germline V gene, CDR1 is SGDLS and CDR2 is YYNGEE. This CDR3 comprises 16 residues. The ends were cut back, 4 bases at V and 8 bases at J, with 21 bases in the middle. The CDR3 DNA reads TGTGCCAGCAGCTCGAACAGGGCTATCATGGGAGAAAAACTGTTTTTT. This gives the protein CASSSNRAIMGEKLFF.

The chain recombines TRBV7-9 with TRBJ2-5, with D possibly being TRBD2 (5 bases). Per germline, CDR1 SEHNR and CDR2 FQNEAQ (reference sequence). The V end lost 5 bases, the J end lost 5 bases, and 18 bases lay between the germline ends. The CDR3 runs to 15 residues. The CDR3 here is CASSAHREGWETQYF. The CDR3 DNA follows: TGTGCCAGCAGCGCACACCGTGAGGGCTGGGAGACCCAGTACTTC.

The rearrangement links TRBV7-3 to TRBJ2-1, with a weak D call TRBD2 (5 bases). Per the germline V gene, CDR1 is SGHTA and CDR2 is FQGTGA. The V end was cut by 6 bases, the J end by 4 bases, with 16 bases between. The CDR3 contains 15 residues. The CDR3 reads CASSFLASVYNEQFF. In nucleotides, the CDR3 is TGTGCCAGCAGTTTCCTAGCATCGGTTTACAATGAGCAGTTCTTC. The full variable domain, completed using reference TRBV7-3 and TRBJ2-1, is GAGVSQTPSNKVTEKGKYVELRCDPISGHTALYWYRQSLGQGPEFLIYFQGTGAADDSGLPNDRFFAVRPEGSVSTLKIQRTERGDSAVYLCASSFLASVYNEQFFGPGTRLTVL.

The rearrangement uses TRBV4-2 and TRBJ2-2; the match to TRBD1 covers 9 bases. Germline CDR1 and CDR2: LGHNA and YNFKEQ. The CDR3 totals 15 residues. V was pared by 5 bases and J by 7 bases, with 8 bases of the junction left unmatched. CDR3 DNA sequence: TGTGCCAGCAGCGTATGGGACAGGGACGTCGGGGAGCTGTTTTTT. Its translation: CASSVWDRDVGELFF.

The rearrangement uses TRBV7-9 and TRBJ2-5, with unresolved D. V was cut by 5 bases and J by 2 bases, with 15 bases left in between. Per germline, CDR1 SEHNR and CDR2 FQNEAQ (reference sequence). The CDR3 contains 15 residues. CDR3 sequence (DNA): TGTGCCAGCAGCCCATTACGACAAACTCAAGAGACCCAGTACTTC. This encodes CASSPLRQTQETQYF.

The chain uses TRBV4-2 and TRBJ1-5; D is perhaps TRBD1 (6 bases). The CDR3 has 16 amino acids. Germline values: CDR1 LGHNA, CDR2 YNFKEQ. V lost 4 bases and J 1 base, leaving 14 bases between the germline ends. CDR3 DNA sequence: TGTGCCAGCAGCCCAAGGGGGATGGGGAGCAATCAGCCCCAGCATTTT. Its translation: CASSPRGMGSNQPQHF.

CDR3 coding DNA: TGCGCCAGCAGCCAAGGACTAGCGGGCTCCTACAATGAGCAGTTCTTC. Translation: CASSQGLAGSYNEQFF. This rearrangement joins TRBV4-3 to TRBJ2-1; TRBD2 agrees at 10 bases. The CDR3 is 16 residues long. Germline trimming cut 1 base from V and 0 bases from J; bases unmatched to any gene: 0. Germline V gene data show CDR1 as LGHNA and CDR2 as YSLEER.

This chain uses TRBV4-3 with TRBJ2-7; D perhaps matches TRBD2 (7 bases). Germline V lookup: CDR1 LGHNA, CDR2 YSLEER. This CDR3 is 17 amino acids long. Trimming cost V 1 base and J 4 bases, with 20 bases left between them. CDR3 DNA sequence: TGCGCCAGCAGCCAAGGAAGATTCGCTGGGGGGGCGTACGAGCAGTACTTC. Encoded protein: CASSQGRFAGGAYEQYF.

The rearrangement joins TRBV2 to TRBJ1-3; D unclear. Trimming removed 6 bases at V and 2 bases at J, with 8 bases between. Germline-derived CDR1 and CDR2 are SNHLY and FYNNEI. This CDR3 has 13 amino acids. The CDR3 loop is CASRLGPGNTIYF. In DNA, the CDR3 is TGTGCCAGCAGGCTGGGCCCTGGAAACACCATATATTTT. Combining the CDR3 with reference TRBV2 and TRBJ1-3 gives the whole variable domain EPEVTQTPSHQVTQMGQEVILRCVPISNHLYFYWYRQILGQKVEFLVSFYNNEISEKSEIFDDQFSVERPDGSNFTLKIRSTKLEDSAMYFCASRLGPGNTIYFGEGSWLTVV.

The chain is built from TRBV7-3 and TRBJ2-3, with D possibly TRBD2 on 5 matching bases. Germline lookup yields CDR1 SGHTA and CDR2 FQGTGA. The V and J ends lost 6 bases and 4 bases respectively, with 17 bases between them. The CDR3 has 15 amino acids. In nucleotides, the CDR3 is TGTGCCAGCAGACTTAGAGAGGGAGACCCAGATACGCAGTATTTT. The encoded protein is CASRLREGDPDTQYF.

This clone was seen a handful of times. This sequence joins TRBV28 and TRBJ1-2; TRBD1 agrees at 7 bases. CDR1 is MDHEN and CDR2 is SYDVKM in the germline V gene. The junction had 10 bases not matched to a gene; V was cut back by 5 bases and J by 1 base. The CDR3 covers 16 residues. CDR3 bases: TGTGCCAGCAGTCGCCGGGACAGCGACTTTAACTATGGCTACACCTTC. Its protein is CASSRRDSDFNYGYTF.

CDR3 coding DNA: TGTGCCAGCAGCCCGGGACTGGGGACGCAGTATTTT. This encodes CASSPGLGTQYF. The chain joins TRBV5-6 to TRBJ2-3; D may be TRBD2 (6 bases). Germline loops: CDR1 SGHDT, CDR2 YYEEEE. The CDR3 loop spans 12 amino acids. V shed 4 bases and J shed 9 bases, with 12 bases lying between them. Full variable domain (remainder filled in from reference TRBV5-6 and TRBJ2-3): DAGVTQSPTHLIKTRGQQVTLRCSPKSGHDTVSWYQQALGQGPQFIFQYYEEEERQRGNFPDRFSGHQFPNYSSELNVNALLLGDSALYLCASSPGLGTQYFGPGTRLTVL.

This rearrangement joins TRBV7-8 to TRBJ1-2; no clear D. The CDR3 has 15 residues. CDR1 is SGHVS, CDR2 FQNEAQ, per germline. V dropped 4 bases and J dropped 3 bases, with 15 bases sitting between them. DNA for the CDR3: TGTGCCAGCAGCTGGCACACCGGGAGTGACTATGGCTACACCTTC. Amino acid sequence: CASSWHTGSDYGYTF.

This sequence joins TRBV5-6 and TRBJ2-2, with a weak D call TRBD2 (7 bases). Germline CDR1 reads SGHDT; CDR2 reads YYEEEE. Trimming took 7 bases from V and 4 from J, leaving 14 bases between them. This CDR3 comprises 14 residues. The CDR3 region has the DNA TGTGCCAGCTATTTGGGGGGGCCCACCGGGGAGCTGTTTTTT. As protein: CASYLGGPTGELFF.

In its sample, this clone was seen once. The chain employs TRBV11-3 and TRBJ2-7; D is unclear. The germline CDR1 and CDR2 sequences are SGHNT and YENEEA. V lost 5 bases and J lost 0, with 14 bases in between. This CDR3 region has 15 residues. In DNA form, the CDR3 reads TGTGCCAGCAGCGAGACACCCCTGAGCTCCTACGAGCAGTACTTC. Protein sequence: CASSETPLSSYEQYF.

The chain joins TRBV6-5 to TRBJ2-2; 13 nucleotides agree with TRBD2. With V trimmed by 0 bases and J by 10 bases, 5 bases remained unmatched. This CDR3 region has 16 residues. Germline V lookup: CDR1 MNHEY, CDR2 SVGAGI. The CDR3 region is CASSYSPGTSGKELFF. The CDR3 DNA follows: TGTGCCAGCAGTTACTCACCGGGGACTAGCGGGAAGGAGCTGTTTTTT.

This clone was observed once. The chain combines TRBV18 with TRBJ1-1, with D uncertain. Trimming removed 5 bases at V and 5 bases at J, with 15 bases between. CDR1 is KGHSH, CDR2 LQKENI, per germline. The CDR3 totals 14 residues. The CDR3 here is CASSAGLLGTEAFF. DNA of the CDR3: TGTGCCAGCTCAGCGGGCCTCCTGGGGACTGAAGCTTTCTTT. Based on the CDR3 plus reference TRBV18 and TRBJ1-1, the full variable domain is NAGVMQNPRHLVRRRGQEARLRCSPMKGHSHVYWYRQLPEEGLKFMVYLQKENIIDESGMPKERFSAEFPKEGPSILRIQQVVRGDSAAYFCASSAGLLGTEAFFGQGTRLTVV.

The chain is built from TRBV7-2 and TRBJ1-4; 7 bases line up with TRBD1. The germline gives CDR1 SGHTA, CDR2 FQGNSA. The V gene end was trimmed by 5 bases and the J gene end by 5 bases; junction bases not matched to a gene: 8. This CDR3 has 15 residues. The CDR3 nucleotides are TGTGCCAGCAGCCCCCCGGGACAGAAGAATGAAAAACTGTTTTTT. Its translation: CASSPPGQKNEKLFF.

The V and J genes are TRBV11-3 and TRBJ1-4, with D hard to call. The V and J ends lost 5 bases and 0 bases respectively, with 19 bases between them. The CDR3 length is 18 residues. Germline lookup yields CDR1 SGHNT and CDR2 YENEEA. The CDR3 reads CASSPGSTPNATNEKLFF. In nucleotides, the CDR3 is TGTGCCAGCAGCCCCGGGAGTACACCAAACGCAACTAATGAAAAACTGTTTTTT. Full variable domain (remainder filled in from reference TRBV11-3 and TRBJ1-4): EAGVVQSPRYKIIEKKQPVAFWCNPISGHNTLYWYLQNLGQGPELLIRYENEEAVDDSQLPKDRFSAERLKGVDSTLKIQPAELGDSAVYLCASSPGSTPNATNEKLFFGSGTQLSVL.

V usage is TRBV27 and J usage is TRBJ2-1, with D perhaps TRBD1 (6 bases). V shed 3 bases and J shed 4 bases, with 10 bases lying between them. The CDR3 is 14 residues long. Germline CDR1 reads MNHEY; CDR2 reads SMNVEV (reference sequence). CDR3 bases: TGTGCCAGCAGTTTTACAGGACAGTACAATGAGCAGTTCTTC. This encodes CASSFTGQYNEQFF.

CDR3 coding DNA: TGTGCCAGCAACCCGCCGGGACAGATTACTTCCTCCACAGATACGCAGTATTTT. It yields the protein CASNPPGQITSSTDTQYF. The chain employs TRBV28 and TRBJ2-3; 7 nucleotides align to TRBD1. Germline CDR1 MDHEN, CDR2 SYDVKM. CDR3 size: 18 residues. The V gene end was trimmed by 7 bases and the J gene end by 2 bases; junction bases not matched to a gene: 18.

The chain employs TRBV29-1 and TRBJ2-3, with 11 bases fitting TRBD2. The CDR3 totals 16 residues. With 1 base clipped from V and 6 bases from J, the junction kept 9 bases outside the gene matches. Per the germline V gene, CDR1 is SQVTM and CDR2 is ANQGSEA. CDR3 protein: CSVEGPGASGRDTQYF. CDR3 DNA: TGCAGCGTTGAAGGCCCCGGGGCTAGCGGGAGGGATACGCAGTATTTT.

The CDR3 DNA is TGTGCCAGCAGCGTCAGTGGGGGCGGTCATGGCTACACCTTC. It encodes CASSVSGGGHGYTF. The chain has TRBV9 and TRBJ1-2; D possibly corresponds to TRBD1 (6 bases). In germline, CDR1 is SGDLS, CDR2 YYNGEE. Trimming shortened V by 2 bases and J by 6 bases, and 14 bases separated the two germline ends. The CDR3 is made up of 14 amino acids.

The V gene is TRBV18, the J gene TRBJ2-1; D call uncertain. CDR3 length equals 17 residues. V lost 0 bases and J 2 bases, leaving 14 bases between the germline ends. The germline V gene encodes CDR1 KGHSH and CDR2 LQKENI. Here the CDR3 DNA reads TGTGCCAGCTCACCACCCGGAGTCCCTCGTACCTACAATGAGCAGTTCTTC. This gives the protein CASSPPGVPRTYNEQFF.